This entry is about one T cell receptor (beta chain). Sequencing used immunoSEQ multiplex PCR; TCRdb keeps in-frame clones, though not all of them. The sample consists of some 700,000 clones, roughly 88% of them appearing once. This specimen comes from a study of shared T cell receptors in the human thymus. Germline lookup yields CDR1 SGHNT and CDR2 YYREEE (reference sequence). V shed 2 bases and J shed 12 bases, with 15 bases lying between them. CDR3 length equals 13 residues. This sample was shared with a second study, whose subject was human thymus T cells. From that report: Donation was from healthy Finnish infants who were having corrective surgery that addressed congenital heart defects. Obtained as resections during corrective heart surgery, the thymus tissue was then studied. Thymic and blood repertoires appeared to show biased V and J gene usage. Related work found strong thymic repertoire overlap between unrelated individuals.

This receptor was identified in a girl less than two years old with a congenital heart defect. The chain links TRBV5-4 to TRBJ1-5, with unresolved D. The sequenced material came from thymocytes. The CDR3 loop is CASSFFGHPLQHF. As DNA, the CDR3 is TGTGCCAGCAGCTTTTTTGGGCACCCACTCCAGCATTTT.